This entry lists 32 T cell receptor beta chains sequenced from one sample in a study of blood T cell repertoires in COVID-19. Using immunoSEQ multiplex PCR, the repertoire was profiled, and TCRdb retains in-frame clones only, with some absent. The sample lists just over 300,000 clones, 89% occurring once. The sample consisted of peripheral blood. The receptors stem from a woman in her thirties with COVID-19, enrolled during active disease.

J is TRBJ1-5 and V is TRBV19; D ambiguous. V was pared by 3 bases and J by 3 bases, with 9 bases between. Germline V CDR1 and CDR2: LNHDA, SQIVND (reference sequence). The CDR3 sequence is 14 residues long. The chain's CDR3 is CASSIGLLNQPQHF. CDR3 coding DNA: TGTGCCAGTAGTATCGGACTTCTCAATCAGCCCCAGCATTTT.

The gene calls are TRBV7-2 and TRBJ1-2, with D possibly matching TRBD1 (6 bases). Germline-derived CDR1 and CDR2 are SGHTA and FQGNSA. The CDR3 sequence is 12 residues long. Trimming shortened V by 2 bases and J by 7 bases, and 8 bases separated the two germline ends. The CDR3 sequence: CASSLSGVGYTF. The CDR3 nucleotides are TGTGCCAGCAGCTTATCAGGGGTTGGCTACACCTTC.

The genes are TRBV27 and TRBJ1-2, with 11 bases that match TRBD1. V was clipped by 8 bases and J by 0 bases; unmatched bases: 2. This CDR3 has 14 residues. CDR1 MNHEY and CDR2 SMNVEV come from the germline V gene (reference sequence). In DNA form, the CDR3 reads TGTGCCAGCGGGACAGGGGGATCTAACTATGGCTACACCTTC. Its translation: CASGTGGSNYGYTF.

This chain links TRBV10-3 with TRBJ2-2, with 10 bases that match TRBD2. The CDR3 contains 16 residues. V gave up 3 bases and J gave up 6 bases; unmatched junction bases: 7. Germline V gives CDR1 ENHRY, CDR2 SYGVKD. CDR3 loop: CAISERSSGGAGELFF. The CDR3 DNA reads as TGTGCCATCAGTGAACGATCCAGCGGGGGGGCCGGGGAGCTGTTTTTT.

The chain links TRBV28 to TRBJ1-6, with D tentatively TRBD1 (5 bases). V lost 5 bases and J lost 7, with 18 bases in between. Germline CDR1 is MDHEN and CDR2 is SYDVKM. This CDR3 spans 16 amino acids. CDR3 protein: CASSPRQPVPNSPLHF. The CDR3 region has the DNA TGTGCCAGCAGTCCCCGACAGCCTGTACCGAATTCACCCCTCCACTTT.

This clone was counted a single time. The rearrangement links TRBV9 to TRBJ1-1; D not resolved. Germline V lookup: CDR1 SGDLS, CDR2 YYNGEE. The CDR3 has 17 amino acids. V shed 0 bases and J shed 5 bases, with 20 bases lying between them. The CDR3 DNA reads TGTGCCAGCAGCGTAGGGTTTATGGGAGAAAAGACGACTGAAGCTTTCTTT. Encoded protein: CASSVGFMGEKTTEAFF.

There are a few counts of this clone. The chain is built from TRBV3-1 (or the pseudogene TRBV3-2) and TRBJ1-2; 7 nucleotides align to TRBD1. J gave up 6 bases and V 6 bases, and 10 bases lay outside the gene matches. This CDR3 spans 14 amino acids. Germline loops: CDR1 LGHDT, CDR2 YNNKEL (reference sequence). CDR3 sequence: CASSARGGWDGYTF. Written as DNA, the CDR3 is TGTGCCAGCAGTGCTCGAGGGGGCTGGGATGGCTACACCTTC.

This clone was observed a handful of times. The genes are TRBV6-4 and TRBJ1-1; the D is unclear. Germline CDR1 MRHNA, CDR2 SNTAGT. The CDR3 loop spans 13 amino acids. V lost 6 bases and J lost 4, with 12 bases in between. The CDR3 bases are TGTGCCAGCAGCGGGGAGTCGGGCACTGAAGCTTTCTTT. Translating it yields CASSGESGTEAFF.

The CDR3 here is CASSTGMDISPLHF. The CDR3 bases are TGCGCCAGCAGCACAGGCATGGACATTTCACCCCTCCACTTT. The chain is built from TRBV4-1 and TRBJ1-6; weak D call: TRBD1 (5 bases). V was clipped by 5 bases and J by 9 bases, with 14 bases between them. Germline V lookup: CDR1 MGHRA, CDR2 YSYEKL. The CDR3 is 14 amino acids.

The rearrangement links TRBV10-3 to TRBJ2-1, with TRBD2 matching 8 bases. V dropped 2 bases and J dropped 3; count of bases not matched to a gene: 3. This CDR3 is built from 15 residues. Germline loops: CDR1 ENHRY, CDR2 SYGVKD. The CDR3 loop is CAISETSGVYNEQFF. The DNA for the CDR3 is TGTGCCATCAGTGAGACTAGCGGAGTCTACAATGAGCAGTTCTTC.

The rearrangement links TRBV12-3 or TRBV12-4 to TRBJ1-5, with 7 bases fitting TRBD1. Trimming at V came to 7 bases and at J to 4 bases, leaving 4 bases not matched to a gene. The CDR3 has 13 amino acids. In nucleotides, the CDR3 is TGTGCCAGCACCAAACAGGGGAATCAGCCCCAGCATTTT. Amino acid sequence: CASTKQGNQPQHF.

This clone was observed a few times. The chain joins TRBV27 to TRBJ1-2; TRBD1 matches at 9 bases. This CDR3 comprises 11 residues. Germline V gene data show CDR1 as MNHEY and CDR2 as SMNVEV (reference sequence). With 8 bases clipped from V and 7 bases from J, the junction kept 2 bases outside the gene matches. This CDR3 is CASGTGLGYTF. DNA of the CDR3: TGTGCCAGCGGGACAGGGCTTGGCTACACCTTC.

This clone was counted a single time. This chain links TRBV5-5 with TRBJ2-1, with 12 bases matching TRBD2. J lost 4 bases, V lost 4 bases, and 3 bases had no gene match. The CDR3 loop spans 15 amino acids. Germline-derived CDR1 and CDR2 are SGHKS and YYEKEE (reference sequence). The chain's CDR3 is CASSVTSGGYNEQFF. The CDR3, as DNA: TGTGCCAGCAGCGTTACTAGCGGGGGGTACAATGAGCAGTTCTTC.

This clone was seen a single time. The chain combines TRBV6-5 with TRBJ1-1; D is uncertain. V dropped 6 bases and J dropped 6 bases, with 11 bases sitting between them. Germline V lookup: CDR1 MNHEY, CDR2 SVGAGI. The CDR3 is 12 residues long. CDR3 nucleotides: TGTGCCAGCAGAGTCGACACTTCTGAAGCTTTCTTT. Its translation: CASRVDTSEAFF.

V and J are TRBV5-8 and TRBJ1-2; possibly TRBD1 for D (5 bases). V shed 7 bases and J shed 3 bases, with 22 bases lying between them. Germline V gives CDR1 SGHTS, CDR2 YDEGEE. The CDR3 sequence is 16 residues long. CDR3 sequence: CASLGGYVPEDYGYTF. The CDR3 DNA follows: TGTGCCAGCCTTGGGGGGTATGTACCGGAAGACTATGGCTACACCTTC.

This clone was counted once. The CDR3 protein is CASSPHQGLGDNEQFF. DNA for the CDR3: TGTGCCAGCAGTCCCCATCAGGGGCTGGGGGACAATGAGCAGTTCTTC. J is TRBJ2-1 and V is TRBV28, with a tentative D call TRBD1 (6 bases). This CDR3 spans 16 amino acids. The V end lost 5 bases, the J end lost 5 bases, and 19 bases lay between the germline ends. Germline V lookup: CDR1 MDHEN, CDR2 SYDVKM.

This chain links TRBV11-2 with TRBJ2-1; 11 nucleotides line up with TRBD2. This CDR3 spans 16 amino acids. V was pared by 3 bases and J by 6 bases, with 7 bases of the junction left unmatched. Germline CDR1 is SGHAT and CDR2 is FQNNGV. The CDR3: CASSLASGGHSNEQFF. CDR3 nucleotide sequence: TGTGCCAGCAGCTTGGCTAGCGGGGGGCACTCCAATGAGCAGTTCTTC.

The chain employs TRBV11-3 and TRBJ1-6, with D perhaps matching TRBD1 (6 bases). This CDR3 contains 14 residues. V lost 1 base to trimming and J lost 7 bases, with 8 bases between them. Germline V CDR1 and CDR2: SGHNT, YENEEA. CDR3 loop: CASSLAGANSPLHF. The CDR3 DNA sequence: TGTGCCAGCAGCTTAGCAGGGGCAAATTCACCCCTCCACTTT.

The chain's CDR3 is CASSQFGGGAQETQYF. For the CDR3, the DNA is TGTGCCAGCAGCCAATTCGGTGGGGGGGCACAAGAGACCCAGTACTTC. V gene TRBV7-8 combines with J gene TRBJ2-5, with D perhaps matching TRBD2 (7 bases). V lost 5 bases and J 2 bases, leaving 18 bases between the germline ends. Germline CDR1 and CDR2: SGHVS and FQNEAQ. The CDR3 loop spans 16 amino acids.

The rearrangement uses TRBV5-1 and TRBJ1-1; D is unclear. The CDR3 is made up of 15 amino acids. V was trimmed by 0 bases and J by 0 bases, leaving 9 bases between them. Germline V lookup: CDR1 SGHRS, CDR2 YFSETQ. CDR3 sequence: CASSLASGMNTEAFF. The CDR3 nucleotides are TGCGCCAGCAGCTTGGCCAGCGGAATGAACACTGAAGCTTTCTTT.

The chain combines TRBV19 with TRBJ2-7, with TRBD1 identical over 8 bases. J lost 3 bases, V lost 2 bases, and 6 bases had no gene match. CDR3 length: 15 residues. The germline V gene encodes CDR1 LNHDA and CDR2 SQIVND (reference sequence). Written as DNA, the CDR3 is TGTGCCAGTAGTATACCTGGACAGGGAAACTACGAGCAGTACTTC. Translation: CASSIPGQGNYEQYF.

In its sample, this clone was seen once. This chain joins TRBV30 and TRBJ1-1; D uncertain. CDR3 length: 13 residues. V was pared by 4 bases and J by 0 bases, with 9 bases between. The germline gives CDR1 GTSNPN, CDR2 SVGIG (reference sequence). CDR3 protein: CAWKVSVNTEAFF. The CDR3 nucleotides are TGTGCCTGGAAAGTTTCAGTGAACACTGAAGCTTTCTTT.

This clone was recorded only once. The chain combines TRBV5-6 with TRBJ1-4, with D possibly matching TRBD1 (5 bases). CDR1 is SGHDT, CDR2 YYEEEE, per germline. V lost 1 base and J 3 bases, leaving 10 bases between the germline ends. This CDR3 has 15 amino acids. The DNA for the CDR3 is TGTGCCAGCAGCTTGAGGGGTGCTGCTAATGAAAAACTGTTTTTT. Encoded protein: CASSLRGAANEKLFF.

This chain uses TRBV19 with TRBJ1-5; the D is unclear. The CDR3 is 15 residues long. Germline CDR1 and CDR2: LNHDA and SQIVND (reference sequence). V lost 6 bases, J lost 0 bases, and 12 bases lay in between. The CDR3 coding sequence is TGTGCCAGTAGGAAAGGGAGTTATAGCAATCAGCCCCAGCATTTT. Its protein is CASRKGSYSNQPQHF.

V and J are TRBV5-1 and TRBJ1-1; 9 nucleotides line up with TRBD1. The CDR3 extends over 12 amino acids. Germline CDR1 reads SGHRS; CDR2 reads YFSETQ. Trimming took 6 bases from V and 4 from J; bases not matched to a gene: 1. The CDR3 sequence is CASTTGGTEAFF. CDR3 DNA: TGCGCCAGCACGACAGGGGGCACTGAAGCTTTCTTT.

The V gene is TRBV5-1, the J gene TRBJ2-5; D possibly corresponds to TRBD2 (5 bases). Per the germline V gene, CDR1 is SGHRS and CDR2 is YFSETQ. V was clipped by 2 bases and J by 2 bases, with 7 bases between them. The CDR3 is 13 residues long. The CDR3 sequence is CASSLLGQETQYF. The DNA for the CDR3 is TGCGCCAGCAGCTTACTAGGTCAAGAGACCCAGTACTTC.

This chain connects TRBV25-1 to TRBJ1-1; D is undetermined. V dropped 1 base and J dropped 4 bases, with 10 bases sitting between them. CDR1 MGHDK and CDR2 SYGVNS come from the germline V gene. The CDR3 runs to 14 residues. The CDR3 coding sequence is TGTGCCAGCAGTGAATTCGTTGGAGGCACTGAAGCTTTCTTT. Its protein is CASSEFVGGTEAFF. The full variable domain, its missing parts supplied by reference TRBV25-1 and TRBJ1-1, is EADIYQTPRYLVIGTGKKITLECSQTMGHDKMYWYQQDPGMELHLIHYSYGVNSTEKGDLSSESTVSRIRTEHFPLTLESARPSHTSQYLCASSEFVGGTEAFFGQGTRLTVV.

The CDR3 DNA reads as TGCGCCAGCAGCTTGGGACTAGCGGGGGCCACCGGGGAGCTGTTTTTT. Protein sequence: CASSLGLAGATGELFF. V gene TRBV5-1 combines with J gene TRBJ2-2; 12 nucleotides agree with TRBD2. With V trimmed by 0 bases and J by 4 bases, 1 base remained unmatched. Germline CDR1 reads SGHRS; CDR2 reads YFSETQ. The CDR3 is 16 amino acids. Full variable domain (missing parts from reference TRBV5-1 and TRBJ2-2): KAGVTQTPRYLIKTRGQQVTLSCSPISGHRSVSWYQQTPGQGLQFLFEYFSETQRNKGNFPGRFSGRQFSNSRSEMNVSTLELGDSALYLCASSLGLAGATGELFFGEGSRLTVL.

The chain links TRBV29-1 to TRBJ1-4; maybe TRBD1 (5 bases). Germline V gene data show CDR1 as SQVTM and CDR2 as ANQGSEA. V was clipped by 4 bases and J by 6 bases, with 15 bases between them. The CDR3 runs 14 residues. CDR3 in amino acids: CSVGTRWQDEKLFF. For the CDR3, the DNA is TGCAGCGTTGGGACACGGTGGCAGGATGAAAAACTGTTTTTT.

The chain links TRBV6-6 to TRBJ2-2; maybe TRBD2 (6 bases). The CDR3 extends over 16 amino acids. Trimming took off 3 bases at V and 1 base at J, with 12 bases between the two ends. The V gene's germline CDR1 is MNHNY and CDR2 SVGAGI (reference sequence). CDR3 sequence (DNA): TGTGCCAGCAGTTATCAGGGACTTGAGAACACCGGGGAGCTGTTTTTT. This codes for CASSYQGLENTGELFF.

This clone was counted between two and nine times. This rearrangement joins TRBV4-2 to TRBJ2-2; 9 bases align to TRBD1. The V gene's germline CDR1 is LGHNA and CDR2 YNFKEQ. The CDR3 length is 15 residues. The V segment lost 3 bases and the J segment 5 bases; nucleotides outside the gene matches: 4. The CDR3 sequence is CASSQPDRGTGELFF. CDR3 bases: TGTGCCAGCAGCCAGCCGGACAGGGGAACCGGGGAGCTGTTTTTT.

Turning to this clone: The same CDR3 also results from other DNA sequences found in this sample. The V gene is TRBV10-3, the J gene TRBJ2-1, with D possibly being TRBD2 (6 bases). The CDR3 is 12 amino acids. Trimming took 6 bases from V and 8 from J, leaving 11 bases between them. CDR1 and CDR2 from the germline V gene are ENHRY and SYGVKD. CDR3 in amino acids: CAISRGLDEQFF. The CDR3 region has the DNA TGTGCCATCAGCCGGGGGTTGGATGAGCAGTTCTTC.